Listed here are 19 T cell receptor beta chains from one sample, sequenced in a study of OX40 agonist ivuxolimab in advanced cancers. Assay used: immunoSEQ multiplex PCR; TCRdb lists only in-frame clones, some missing. The sample gives 30,000 to 35,000 clones, roughly 90% of which show up once; more than 30% is in the top ten. Source: CD4+ or CD8+ T cells sorted from blood, taken in a trial of the OX40 agonist ivuxolimab. The origin of the receptors is an adult with an advanced solid tumor such as melanoma, head and neck, liver or kidney cancer.

CDR3 in amino acids: CASSLTGASGEQYF. CDR3 sequence (DNA): TGTGCCAGCAGTTTGACGGGGGCATCCGGAGAGCAGTACTTC. The genes are TRBV28 and TRBJ2-7; D possibly uses TRBD1 or TRBD2 (6 bases each). The CDR3 runs 14 residues. The germline V and J ends were trimmed by 3 bases and 7 bases, with 16 bases remaining between them. CDR1 is MDHEN and CDR2 is SYDVKM in the germline V gene.

This clone was counted once. CDR3 nucleotides: TGCGCCAGCAGCCAAGATGACTGGAACACTGAAGCTTTCTTT. It codes for CASSQDDWNTEAFF. J is TRBJ1-1 and V is TRBV4-3; D remains unclear. V was shortened by 0 bases and J by 1 base, with 6 bases between the two germline ends. The germline CDR1 and CDR2 sequences are LGHNA and YSLEER. The CDR3 length is 14 residues.

This chain uses TRBV5-1 with TRBJ2-7; D is uncertain. The CDR3 contains 11 residues. The V gene's germline CDR1 is SGHRS and CDR2 YFSETQ. V shed 5 bases and J shed 4 bases, with 7 bases lying between them. The CDR3 DNA reads TGCGCCAGCAGTTGGGGATACGAGCAGTACTTC. It specifies CASSWGYEQYF.

V is TRBV27 and J is TRBJ2-7; 9 nucleotides align to TRBD2. CDR1 is MNHEY and CDR2 is SMNVEV in the germline V gene (reference sequence). With V trimmed by 2 bases and J by 4 bases, 9 bases remained unmatched. This CDR3 has 16 residues. CDR3 in DNA: TGTGCCAGCAGTTTACTGAGCGCTAGCGGGAAGTACGAGCAGTACTTC. Its translation is CASSLLSASGKYEQYF.

There are a few counts of this clone. This chain joins TRBV4-3 and TRBJ1-5; D might be TRBD1 (6 bases). The CDR3 has 18 amino acids. Germline V gene sequence: CDR1 LGHNA, CDR2 YSLEER. The ends were cut back, 0 bases at V and 0 bases at J, with 15 bases in the middle. The CDR3 loop reads CASSQEPDRSDSNQPQHF. For the CDR3, the DNA is TGCGCCAGCAGCCAAGAACCCGACAGGTCGGATAGCAATCAGCCCCAGCATTTT.

This chain connects TRBV7-7 to TRBJ2-7; the match to TRBD2 covers 15 bases. Germline assignment: CDR1 SSHAT and CDR2 FNYEAQ (reference sequence). The CDR3 is 17 residues long. Unmatched junction bases numbered 6, after V lost 6 bases and J lost 0 bases. The CDR3 region has the DNA TGTGCCAGCAGTCCGGGACTAGCGGGAGGACTCTCCTACGAGCAGTACTTC. It translates to CASSPGLAGGLSYEQYF.

The genes are TRBV19 and TRBJ1-1; D is uncertain. Between the trimmed V and J ends, which lost 1 base and 6 bases, there was a span of 6 bases. Looked up from germline, CDR1 is LNHDA and CDR2 is SQIVND (reference sequence). This CDR3 is built from 12 residues. The CDR3 protein is CASSIGGPEAFF. CDR3 nucleotide sequence: TGTGCCAGTAGTATAGGTGGGCCTGAAGCTTTCTTT.

V gene TRBV7-2 combines with J gene TRBJ1-1; possible D gene TRBD1, 6 bases. The CDR3 sequence is 15 residues long. CDR1 SGHTA and CDR2 FQGNSA come from the germline V gene. The germline V and J ends were trimmed by 5 bases and 0 bases, with 13 bases remaining between them. CDR3 bases: TGTGCCAGCAGCCTCGATGGACAGATGAACACTGAAGCTTTCTTT. Encoded protein: CASSLDGQMNTEAFF.

This clone appeared a single time. The V gene is TRBV6-5, the J gene TRBJ2-1, with D unclear. The CDR3 length is 14 residues. From germline, CDR1 is MNHEY and CDR2 SVGAGI. Deletions cut 5 bases from V and 6 bases from J, with 14 bases between. CDR3: CASSPQKRANEQFF. CDR3 bases: TGTGCCAGCAGTCCCCAAAAGCGAGCCAATGAGCAGTTCTTC.

V gene TRBV27 combines with J gene TRBJ1-1; the D gene is possibly TRBD1 (6 bases). Per germline, CDR1 MNHEY and CDR2 SMNVEV (reference sequence). This CDR3 has 15 residues. V was cut by 5 bases and J by 4 bases, with 17 bases left in between. CDR3 protein: CASSPQALGGTEAFF. As DNA, the CDR3 is TGTGCCAGCAGTCCACAAGCTTTAGGGGGCACTGAAGCTTTCTTT.

Turning to this clone: The junction and the germline gene differ at one end; a read error may be behind it. The CDR3 sequence: CASRFESMEQFF. The CDR3 nucleotides read TGTGCCAGCCGCTTCGAGAGCATGGAGCAGTTCTTC. The V gene is TRBV7-9, the J gene TRBJ2-1; D gene uncertain. This CDR3 is 12 amino acids long. CDR1 is SEHNR and CDR2 is FQNEAQ in the germline V gene (reference sequence).

The chain employs TRBV28 and TRBJ2-1; 10 bases line up with TRBD2. Germline-derived CDR1 and CDR2 are MDHEN and SYDVKM. This CDR3 is 14 amino acids long. Trimming at V came to 1 base and at J to 8 bases, leaving 2 bases not matched to a gene. The CDR3 reads CASSLLTSGHEQFF. DNA for the CDR3: TGTGCCAGCAGTTTATTGACTAGCGGGCATGAGCAGTTCTTC.

J is TRBJ2-3 and V is TRBV7-8, with D unresolved. The V end was cut by 5 bases, the J end by 6 bases, with 12 bases between. The CDR3 consists of 13 residues. CDR1 is SGHVS, CDR2 FQNEAQ, per germline. As DNA, the CDR3 is TGTGCCAGCAGCAGAACTGACTTGGATACGCAGTATTTT. It encodes CASSRTDLDTQYF.

The chain recombines TRBV7-9 with TRBJ2-2; D is unclear. This CDR3 has 12 amino acids. V was cut by 1 base and J by 6 bases, with 3 bases left in between. Germline CDR1 and CDR2: SEHNR and FQNEAQ (reference sequence). CDR3 nucleotide sequence: TGTGCCAGCAGCTTAGAATCCGGGGAGCTGTTTTTT. It encodes CASSLESGELFF. Filled out from reference TRBV7-9 and TRBJ2-2, the complete variable domain reads DTGVSQNPRHKITKRGQNVTFRCDPISEHNRLYWYRQTLGQGPEFLTYFQNEAQLEKSRLLSDRFSAERPKGSFSTLEIQRTEQGDSAMYLCASSLESGELFFGEGSRLTVL.

A single count supports this clone. This chain connects TRBV27 to TRBJ1-5, with 7 bases matching TRBD1. V lost 0 bases, J lost 1 base, and 0 bases stayed unmatched. The CDR3 covers 15 residues. Germline CDR1 and CDR2: MNHEY and SMNVEV (reference sequence). CDR3 in DNA: TGTGCCAGCAGTTTATCGGGACAGAGCAATCAGCCCCAGCATTTT. Its translation is CASSLSGQSNQPQHF.

This clone was observed once. The chain is built from TRBV7-2 and TRBJ2-1, with 11 bases fitting TRBD2. V shed 3 bases, J shed 8 bases, and the junction held 6 bases outside the gene matches. Germline V CDR1 and CDR2: SGHTA, FQGNSA. The CDR3 totals 15 residues. The CDR3 DNA reads TGTGCCAGCAGCTTCTTCACTAGCGGGAGAGATGAGCAGTTCTTC. This encodes CASSFFTSGRDEQFF. The variable domain in full, with the rest retrieved from reference TRBV7-2 and TRBJ2-1, is GAGVSQSPSNKVTEKGKDVELRCDPISGHTALYWYRQSLGQGLEFLIYFQGNSAPDKSGLPSDRFSAERTGGSVSTLTIQRTQQEDSAVYLCASSFFTSGRDEQFFGPGTRLTVL.

This sequence joins TRBV5-1 and TRBJ2-5; D is undetermined. This CDR3 comprises 16 residues. Trimming removed 0 bases at V and 3 bases at J, with 15 bases between. From germline, CDR1 is SGHRS and CDR2 YFSETQ. This CDR3 is CASSLDAEGIEETQYF. CDR3 in DNA: TGCGCCAGCAGCTTGGATGCTGAAGGCATAGAAGAGACCCAGTACTTC.

The J gene is TRBJ1-2, the V gene TRBV7-9; D is ambiguous. The CDR3 is made up of 18 amino acids. Germline V gene data show CDR1 as SEHNR and CDR2 as FQNEAQ (reference sequence). The V end lost 2 bases, the J end lost 4 bases, and 23 bases lay between the germline ends. CDR3 bases: TGTGCCAGCAGCTTACAGGTCGGTTTCGGGGTGCCTGGCTATGGCTACACCTTC. It specifies CASSLQVGFGVPGYGYTF.

The V call is TRBV19, the J call TRBJ1-1, with D possibly being TRBD1 (5 bases). Germline values: CDR1 LNHDA, CDR2 SQIVND (reference sequence). The length of the CDR3 is 18 residues. Trimming removed 7 bases at V and 4 bases at J, with 28 bases between. The CDR3 is CASTPLRVSGDFATEAFF. In nucleotides, the CDR3 is TGTGCCAGTACCCCCCTCAGGGTCTCTGGGGACTTTGCCACTGAAGCTTTCTTT.